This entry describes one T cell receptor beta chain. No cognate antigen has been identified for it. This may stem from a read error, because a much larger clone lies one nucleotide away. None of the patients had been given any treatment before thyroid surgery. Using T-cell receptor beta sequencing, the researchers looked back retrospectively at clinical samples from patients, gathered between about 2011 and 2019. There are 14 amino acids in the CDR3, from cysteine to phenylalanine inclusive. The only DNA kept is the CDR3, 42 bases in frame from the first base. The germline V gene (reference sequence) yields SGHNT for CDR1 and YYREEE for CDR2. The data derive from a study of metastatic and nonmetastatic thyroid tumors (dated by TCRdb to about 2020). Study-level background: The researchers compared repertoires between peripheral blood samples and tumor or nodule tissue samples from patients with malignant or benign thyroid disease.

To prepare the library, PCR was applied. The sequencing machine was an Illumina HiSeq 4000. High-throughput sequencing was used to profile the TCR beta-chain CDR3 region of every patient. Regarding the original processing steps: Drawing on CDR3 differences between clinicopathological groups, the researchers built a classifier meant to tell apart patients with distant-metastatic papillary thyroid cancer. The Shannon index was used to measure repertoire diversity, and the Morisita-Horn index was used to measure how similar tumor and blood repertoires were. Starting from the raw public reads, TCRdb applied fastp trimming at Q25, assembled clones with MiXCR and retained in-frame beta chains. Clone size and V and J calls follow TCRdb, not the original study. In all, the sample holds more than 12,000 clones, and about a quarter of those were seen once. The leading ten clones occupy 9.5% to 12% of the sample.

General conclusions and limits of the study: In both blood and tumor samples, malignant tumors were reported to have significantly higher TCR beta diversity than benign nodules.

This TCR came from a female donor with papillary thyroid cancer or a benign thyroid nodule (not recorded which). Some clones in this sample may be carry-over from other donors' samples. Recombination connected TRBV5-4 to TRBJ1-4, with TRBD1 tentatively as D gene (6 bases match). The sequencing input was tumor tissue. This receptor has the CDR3 CSSSSGDTQEKLFF. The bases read TGTTCCAGCAGCTCCGGGGACACTCAAGAAAAACTGTTTTTT.